The following is a T cell receptor beta chain sequence with its context. The target antigen is unknown. This sample was included in a study of shared clonotypes between healthy human individuals. Whole-study results and caveats: Across a handful of donors, naive CD4 shared around 5.1%, naive CD8 3% to 3.5%, memory CD4 less than 2.5%, memory CD8 approximately 0.4%.

Researchers divided each subset's genomic DNA evenly across several immunoSEQ plates. TCRdb's table, derived via immunoSEQ multiplex PCR, lists solely in-frame clones and lacks some. The sample consists of roughly 2.4 million clones, around 95% of them appearing once. Germline lookup yields CDR1 MNHEY and CDR2 SVGAGI. Trimming cost V 7 bases and J 3 bases; bases outside gene matches: 6. This CDR3 is 13 amino acids long. Sequenced: naive CD4+ T cells sorted from blood. Subset denoted: CD45RA+ positively selected. The gene calls are TRBV6-5 and TRBJ2-7, with TRBD2 matching 7 bases. The receptor comes from a man younger than 30 in good health. The CDR3 DNA follows: TGTGCCAGCAAACAAAGCGGGATCTACGAGCAGTACTTC. Encoded protein: CASKQSGIYEQYF.